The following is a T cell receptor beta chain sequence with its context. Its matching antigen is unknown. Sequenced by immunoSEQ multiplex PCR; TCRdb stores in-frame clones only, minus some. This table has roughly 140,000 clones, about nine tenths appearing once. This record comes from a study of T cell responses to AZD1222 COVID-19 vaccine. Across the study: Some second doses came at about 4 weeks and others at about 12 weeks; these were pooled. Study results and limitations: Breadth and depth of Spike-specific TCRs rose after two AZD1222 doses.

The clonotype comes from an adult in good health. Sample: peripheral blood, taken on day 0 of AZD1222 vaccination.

In nucleotides, the CDR3 is TGTGCCAGCAACCAGCGGACATTGGAAGAGACCCAGTACTTC. This translates into CASNQRTLEETQYF. J is TRBJ2-5 and V is TRBV7-9; the D gene could be TRBD1 or TRBD2 (5 bases each). This CDR3 spans 14 amino acids. Deletions cut 7 bases from V and 3 bases from J, with 15 bases between. Germline V gene lookup returns CDR1 SEHNR and CDR2 FQNEAQ (reference sequence).